Below, 30 T cell receptor beta chains from the same sample are listed, as sequenced in a study of post-analysis software for immune sequencing data. Study-level results: Five or six TRBV segments, TRBV5-6, TRBV5-1 and TRBV20-1 among them, were found more frequent in patients than controls.

These receptors have no known antigen. Each TCR beta cDNA library carried unique molecular identifiers. From the PCR reads, TCRdb called clonotypes with MiXCR, one entry per CDR3 protein. This repertoire shows around 770,000 distinct CDR3 sequences, around 46% found once; its top ten account for 4.9%. The sample comprised blood. All receptors derive from a girl under 18 with multiple sclerosis.

In DNA form, the CDR3 reads TGTGCCAGCAGTCTTAGACAGGGCGCGATGGATGGCTACACCTTC. This encodes CASSLRQGAMDGYTF. The chain links TRBV12-3 or TRBV12-4 to TRBJ1-2, with TRBD1 matching 7 bases. Trimming cost V 5 bases and J 6 bases; bases outside gene matches: 12. CDR3 size: 15 residues.

The chain has TRBV20-1 and TRBJ2-7; D ambiguous. Per germline, CDR1 DFQATT and CDR2 SNEGSKA (reference sequence). Trimming shortened V by 5 bases and J by 4 bases, and 12 bases separated the two germline ends. This CDR3 comprises 12 residues. Written as DNA, the CDR3 is TGCAGTGCTCTGGAGCTGAAGTACGAGCAGTACTTC. Its protein is CSALELKYEQYF.

The gene calls are TRBV19 and TRBJ1-4; possible D gene TRBD1, 5 bases. Germline CDR1 LNHDA, CDR2 SQIVND (reference sequence). V shed 4 bases and J shed 4 bases, with 10 bases lying between them. CDR3 size: 14 residues. In DNA form, the CDR3 reads TGTGCCAGTAGTACGACAGTGATTAATGAAAAACTGTTTTTT. Protein product: CASSTTVINEKLFF.

The V call is TRBV18, the J call TRBJ1-4; D remains ambiguous. V was clipped by 1 base and J by 5 bases, with 11 bases between them. This CDR3 comprises 15 residues. Germline CDR1 and CDR2: KGHSH and LQKENI. CDR3 sequence: CASSPRDYYNEKLFF. The CDR3 DNA reads TGTGCCAGCTCACCACGGGATTATTACAATGAAAAACTGTTTTTT.

V gene TRBV7-6 combines with J gene TRBJ2-1, with 12 bases lining up with TRBD2. With V trimmed by 4 bases and J by 0 bases, 7 bases remained unmatched. Germline CDR1 SGHVS, CDR2 FNYEAQ. The CDR3 runs to 18 residues. CDR3 loop: CASSYGTSGFLSYNEQFF. The CDR3 nucleotides read TGTGCCAGCAGCTACGGGACTAGCGGGTTCCTCTCCTACAATGAGCAGTTCTTC.

This clonotype was seen a few times. The chain joins TRBV6-6 to TRBJ2-5; D may be TRBD1 (5 bases). Germline V gene sequence: CDR1 MNHNY, CDR2 SVGAGI (reference sequence). The V gene lost 6 bases and the J gene lost 5 bases, with 13 bases spanning the gap. CDR3 length: 13 amino acids. CDR3 region: CASSWGRWETQYF. In DNA, the CDR3 is TGTGCCAGCAGCTGGGGCAGGTGGGAGACCCAGTACTTC.

This sequence joins TRBV12-3 or TRBV12-4 and TRBJ1-1; D possibly corresponds to TRBD1 (5 bases). Trimming left V 6 bases short and J 4 bases short, with 21 bases between. There are 16 residues in the CDR3. CDR3 bases: TGTGCCAGCAGAGATCCCGGTGGGAGGGGCGGCACTGAAGCTTTCTTT. Its protein product is CASRDPGGRGGTEAFF.

This clonotype was found a few times. The chain uses TRBV29-1 and TRBJ1-2; 9 bases fit TRBD1. Trimming cost V 1 base and J 4 bases; bases outside gene matches: 10. The CDR3 has 16 residues. The germline V gene encodes CDR1 SQVTM and CDR2 ANQGSEA. The CDR3 loop is CSVEGTPRDRVYGYTF. The CDR3 DNA sequence: TGCAGCGTTGAAGGCACCCCCCGGGACAGGGTCTATGGCTACACCTTC.

Comment on this clonotype: This could be a read error, since a much larger clone is one nucleotide away. The rearrangement links TRBV7-9 to TRBJ2-5; D gene unclear. The CDR3 totals 14 residues. CDR1 and CDR2 (germline): SEHNR, FQNEAQ (reference sequence). The CDR3 coding sequence is TGTTCCAGCAGCTTAGGTGGGATACAAGAGACCCAGTACTTC. As protein: CSSSLGGIQETQYF.

The rearrangement uses TRBV5-1 and TRBJ2-3; TRBD2 matches at 9 bases. CDR1 is SGHRS, CDR2 YFSETQ, per germline. V dropped 0 bases and J dropped 3; count of bases not matched to a gene: 8. The CDR3 loop spans 17 amino acids. The CDR3 nucleotides read TGCGCCAGCAGCTTGGGGGGACTAGCCGATCCTACAGATACGCAGTATTTT. Translation gives CASSLGGLADPTDTQYF. The full variable domain, completed using reference TRBV5-1 and TRBJ2-3, is KAGVTQTPRYLIKTRGQQVTLSCSPISGHRSVSWYQQTPGQGLQFLFEYFSETQRNKGNFPGRFSGRQFSNSRSEMNVSTLELGDSALYLCASSLGGLADPTDTQYFGPGTRLTVL.

V gene TRBV7-2 combines with J gene TRBJ2-1; D is uncertain. The V and J ends lost 5 bases and 5 bases respectively, with 16 bases between them. The CDR3 length is 15 residues. Germline V lookup: CDR1 SGHTA, CDR2 FQGNSA. The CDR3 here is CASSRSRDQNNEQFF. CDR3 nucleotides: TGTGCCAGCAGCCGCAGTAGAGATCAGAACAATGAGCAGTTCTTC.

This CDR3 reads CSVEDLRGYGYTF. In DNA form, the CDR3 reads TGCAGCGTTGAAGATCTTAGGGGCTATGGCTACACCTTC. This sequence joins TRBV29-1 and TRBJ1-2; D possibly corresponds to TRBD1 (5 bases). Trimming stripped 0 bases from V and 4 bases from J, with 9 bases between. The CDR3 covers 13 residues. Looked up from germline, CDR1 is SQVTM and CDR2 is ANQGSEA.

In its sample, this clonotype was seen a few times. The chain is built from TRBV18 and TRBJ2-6, with TRBD1 matching over 7 bases. With V trimmed by 1 base and J by 0 bases, 15 bases remained unmatched. Germline V gene sequence: CDR1 KGHSH, CDR2 LQKENI. This CDR3 has 21 amino acids. The CDR3 loop is CASSPRPLGQPSRSGANVLTF. In nucleotides, the CDR3 is TGTGCCAGCTCACCACGGCCCCTGGGACAGCCTAGTCGCTCTGGGGCCAACGTCCTGACTTTC.

V usage is TRBV7-8 and J usage is TRBJ1-5; TRBD1 might be the D (5 bases). In germline, CDR1 is SGHVS, CDR2 FQNEAQ. The CDR3 is made up of 13 amino acids. Trimming shortened V by 8 bases and J by 1 base, and 9 bases separated the two germline ends. CDR3 bases: TGTGCCAGCGCCCCAGGGAGCAATCAGCCCCAGCATTTT. Residues: CASAPGSNQPQHF.

The chain joins TRBV12-3 or TRBV12-4 to TRBJ2-3; tentative D call: TRBD2 (6 bases). The CDR3 totals 15 residues. With 2 bases removed from V and 3 bases from J, the gap between germline ends came to 12 bases. CDR3 sequence: CASSLRGTVTDTQYF. In DNA form, the CDR3 reads TGTGCCAGCAGTTTACGGGGGACCGTGACAGATACGCAGTATTTT.

The CDR3: CASSQEQDRDQPQHF. The CDR3 nucleotides read TGTGCCAGCAGCCAAGAACAGGACAGAGATCAGCCCCAGCATTTT. This sequence joins TRBV4-2 and TRBJ1-5; D perhaps matches TRBD1 (6 bases). V was shortened by 0 bases and J by 5 bases, with 11 bases between the two germline ends. Germline V gene data show CDR1 as LGHNA and CDR2 as YNFKEQ. This CDR3 is built from 15 residues.

This clonotype was recorded once. Germline is not matched at one junction end, which may reflect a read error. This sequence joins TRBV11-2 and TRBJ1-1; D possibly corresponds to TRBD1 (6 bases). The CDR3 runs to 14 residues. Germline V gene data show CDR1 as SGHAT and CDR2 as FQNNGV. CDR3 coding DNA: TGTGTCAGCAGCTTCTTCGCAGGGGATCGAGAAGCTTTCTTT. It translates to CVSSFFAGDREAFF.

In this sample, this clonotype turned up a few times. This chain connects TRBV7-9 to TRBJ1-2, with D possibly matching TRBD1 (5 bases). Deletions cut 3 bases from V and 6 bases from J, with 14 bases between. The germline V gene encodes CDR1 SEHNR and CDR2 FQNEAQ (reference sequence). The CDR3 consists of 14 residues. CDR3 bases: TGTGCCAGCAGCTTTGGGGCAGGGCCTGATGGCTACACCTTC. Protein sequence: CASSFGAGPDGYTF.

As regards this clonotype: The junction shows a germline mismatch at one end, possibly a read error. The rearrangement joins TRBV5-1 to TRBJ2-7; no firm D call. CDR3 size: 15 residues. Germline CDR1 SGHRS, CDR2 YFSETQ. This CDR3 reads CASRFESLSSCEQYF. The DNA for the CDR3 is TGCGCCAGCAGGTTTGAGAGCCTAAGCTCCTGCGAGCAGTACTTC.

The CDR3 loop is CASSRKTGGTVSYEQYF. Here the CDR3 DNA reads TGTGCCAGTAGTCGAAAGACAGGGGGAACCGTCTCCTACGAACAGTACTTC. This chain uses TRBV19 with TRBJ2-4; 9 nucleotides line up with TRBD1. Germline CDR1 and CDR2: LNHDA and SQIVND (reference sequence). V shed 5 bases, J shed 13 bases, and the junction held 21 bases outside the gene matches. The length of the CDR3 is 17 residues.

The rearrangement uses TRBV7-2 and TRBJ2-7, with unresolved D. The CDR3 length is 15 residues. The germline CDR1 and CDR2 sequences are SGHTA and FQGNSA. V lost 1 base to trimming and J lost 1 base, with 11 bases between them. The CDR3 coding sequence is TGTGCCAGCAGCTTAGTCCATGCGAAGTCCTACGAGCAGTACTTC. Translation: CASSLVHAKSYEQYF.

The chain uses TRBV3-1 and TRBJ2-5; D may be TRBD2 (6 bases). Per the germline V gene, CDR1 is LGHDT and CDR2 is YNNKEL (reference sequence). The CDR3 loop spans 15 amino acids. V was shortened by 0 bases and J by 2 bases, with 10 bases between the two germline ends. The CDR3 DNA sequence: TGTGCCAGCAGCCAAGACGGGACTCATCAAGAGACCCAGTACTTC. It yields the protein CASSQDGTHQETQYF.

The J gene is TRBJ1-1, the V gene TRBV12-3 or TRBV12-4; 8 positions agree with TRBD1. J was trimmed by 3 bases and V by 6 bases; bases with no gene match: 15. The CDR3 sequence is 17 residues long. Written as DNA, the CDR3 is TGTGCCAGCAGGGAGGACAGGGCCGTTGTTTATTACACTGAAGCTTTCTTT. Residues: CASREDRAVVYYTEAFF.

This clonotype occurred a few times. This chain connects TRBV27 to TRBJ2-7; 7 nucleotides agree with TRBD1. Germline CDR1 reads MNHEY; CDR2 reads SMNVEV (reference sequence). V dropped 5 bases and J dropped 1; count of bases not matched to a gene: 8. CDR3 size: 15 residues. DNA for the CDR3: TGTGCCAGCAGTCCCCCTGCCAGGGGGTCCTACGAGCAGTACTTC. Translated, it gives CASSPPARGSYEQYF.

The genes are TRBV30 and TRBJ1-1, with 7 bases aligning to TRBD1. Losses at the gene ends were 0 bases for V and 0 bases for J; bases not matched to a gene: 4. The germline V gene has CDR1 GTSNPN and CDR2 SVGIG (reference sequence). This CDR3 spans 15 amino acids. The CDR3 is CAWSVLGQMNTEAFF. The CDR3, as DNA: TGTGCCTGGAGTGTATTGGGACAGATGAACACTGAAGCTTTCTTT.

The rearrangement links TRBV7-2 to TRBJ2-3, with TRBD2 matching over 11 bases. Germline V gene lookup returns CDR1 SGHTA and CDR2 FQGNSA. V gave up 4 bases and J gave up 3 bases; unmatched junction bases: 9. The CDR3 is 17 amino acids. The CDR3 coding sequence is TGTGCCAGCAGCTCATCTATACTAGCGGGAGCAACAGATACGCAGTATTTT. Encoded protein: CASSSSILAGATDTQYF.

This clonotype was counted between two and nine times. The chain links TRBV29-1 to TRBJ1-1, with D perhaps matching TRBD1 (6 bases). Germline V gives CDR1 SQVTM, CDR2 ANQGSEA. V shed 0 bases and J shed 6 bases, with 23 bases lying between them. This CDR3 comprises 17 residues. As DNA, the CDR3 is TGCAGCGTTGAAGATCGGGCACAGGGTAGGCCTTTGCCTGAAGCTTTCTTT. The encoded protein is CSVEDRAQGRPLPEAFF.

This clonotype was found a few times. This chain links TRBV15 with TRBJ2-7; D remains ambiguous. This CDR3 comprises 12 residues. Germline CDR1 and CDR2: LNHNV and YYDKDF (reference sequence). The ends were cut back, 8 bases at V and 3 bases at J, with 11 bases in the middle. CDR3 protein: CATGGRRYEQYF. The CDR3 nucleotides read TGTGCCACCGGCGGCAGGCGCTACGAGCAGTACTTC.

The sample holds a few counts of this clonotype. The chain couples TRBV29-1 to TRBJ2-3; no reliable D call. The CDR3 length is 13 residues. CDR1 SQVTM and CDR2 ANQGSEA come from the germline V gene. The CDR3 sequence: CTLDPPGADTQYF. For the CDR3, the DNA is TGCACCTTAGATCCGCCAGGCGCAGATACGCAGTATTTT.

The chain employs TRBV5-6 and TRBJ2-6; D is perhaps TRBD2 (6 bases). From germline, CDR1 is SGHDT and CDR2 YYEEEE. The CDR3 extends over 17 amino acids. Trimming removed 3 bases at V and 1 base at J, with 14 bases between. The CDR3 here is CASSWRGRLSGANVLTF. The CDR3 DNA sequence: TGTGCCAGCAGCTGGAGGGGACGGCTATCTGGGGCCAACGTCCTGACTTTC.